These T cell receptor beta chains were read from a single sample in a study of T-cell reconstitution after alpha-beta-depleted transplantation in children. TCRdb analysed the PCR reads with MiXCR anew, one entry per CDR3 protein. The table includes 100,000 to 120,000 distinct CDR3 sequences, under 13% detected once. Specimen: PBMCs from the stem cell graft donor, collected from the stem cell graft. All receptors derive from a human donor who donated a stem cell graft to a child with acute lymphoblastic leukemia. Both conserved end residues are part of each CDR3. The D gene is left open where the match is weak. A row's size may be missing; if present it is once, few, many or a size class.

>TRBV5-8|TRBJ2-5|many|TRBD1
TGTGCCAGCAGCTCCCGGGACAGGGGCCAAGAGACCCAGTACTTC
CASSSRDRGQETQYF
>TRBV6-5|TRBJ1-2|many|-
TGTGCCAGCAGTTACTCGATGGCAGGGTTAAGTTATGGCTACACCTTC
CASSYSMAGLSYGYTF
>TRBV5-1|TRBJ2-7|many|TRBD1
TGCGCCAGCAGCTCCTCGGGACAGGGCTACGAGCAGTACTTC
CASSSSGQGYEQYF
>TRBV19|TRBJ1-5|many|-
TGTGCCAGTCATCTAACGGGCAGCCGGGTGTATCAGCCCCAGCATTTT
CASHLTGSRVYQPQHF
>TRBV7-8|TRBJ1-1|many|TRBD1
TGTGCCAGCAGACTTACAGGGGGGATTAGCACTGAAGCTTTCTTT
CASRLTGGISTEAFF
>TRBV12-3/TRBV12-4|TRBJ1-1|many|TRBD1
TGTGCCAGCAGTTCCCGGACAGGGGGGAACACTGAAGCTTTCTTT
CASSSRTGGNTEAFF
>TRBV6-2/TRBV6-3|TRBJ2-5|many|TRBD1
TGTGCCAGCTTACCCCCCGGACAGGGTACGGAGACCCAGTACTTC
CASLPPGQGTETQYF
>TRBV9|TRBJ2-1|many|-
TGTGCCAGCAGCCATAGCTCCGGGAATGATGAGCAGTTCTTC
CASSHSSGNDEQFF
>TRBV15|TRBJ2-7|many|-
TGTGCCACCGGGGAGCGGTCCTACGAGCAGTACTTC
CATGERSYEQYF
>TRBV7-8|TRBJ1-2|many|TRBD1
TGTGCCAGCAGCTTAGGGAGGGACAGGGGGCTGAACTATGGCTACACCTTC
CASSLGRDRGLNYGYTF
>TRBV28|TRBJ1-4|-|-
TGTGCCAGCACGACAGGTTTCGGGGAAAAACTGTTTTTT
CASTTGFGEKLFF
>TRBV5-5|TRBJ1-3|-|-
TGTGCCAGCAGCTTGGCGACAGGCTCTGGAAACACCATATATTTT
CASSLATGSGNTIYF
>TRBV7-9|TRBJ2-5|-|-
TGTGCCAGCAGCTTCCATATTTCCGGGAGCCAAGAGACCCAGTACTTC
CASSFHISGSQETQYF
>TRBV7-2|TRBJ2-7|-|TRBD2
TGTGCCAGCAGCTTAGATTGGGCTAGCGGCTACGAGCAGTACTTC
CASSLDWASGYEQYF
>TRBV25-1|TRBJ2-2|many|-
TGTGCCAGCATTCAGGGATCGGGTACCGGGGAGCTGTTTTTT
CASIQGSGTGELFF
>TRBV12-3/TRBV12-4|TRBJ2-7|many|-
TGTGCCAGCAGTTTGTTTGTTTTCGGACGCGACAGCTACGAGCAGTACTTC
CASSLFVFGRDSYEQYF
>TRBV7-2|TRBJ2-1|-|TRBD1
TGTGCCAGCAGTGCGAGGACAGGGGTCCGCAATGAGCAGTTCTTC
CASSARTGVRNEQFF
>TRBV4-3|TRBJ2-7|few|TRBD2
TGCGCCAGCAGCCTCGGGACTAGCGGGCCTTACGAGCAGTACTTC
CASSLGTSGPYEQYF
>TRBV5-1|TRBJ1-1|many|TRBD1
TGCGCCAGCAGCTTGGGAGGACAGGGGCTGACTGAAGCTTTCTTT
CASSLGGQGLTEAFF
>TRBV29-1|TRBJ1-2|many|TRBD1
TGCAGCGTTTCCCCCCCGGGACAGGGAGATTATGGCTACACCTTC
CSVSPPGQGDYGYTF
>TRBV7-9|TRBJ1-2|-|TRBD1
TGTGCCAGCAGCTTAAGCGGGACAGAGTTGCGCTACACCTTC
CASSLSGTELRYTF
>TRBV6-5|TRBJ2-7|-|TRBD2
TGTGCCAGCAGTAGGACCGTAGCGGGTCTGACGGCCTACGAGCAGTACTTC
CASSRTVAGLTAYEQYF
>TRBV6-5|TRBJ2-7|-|TRBD1
TGTGCCAGCAGTTACGGGCAGGGGGCGAGTTACGAGCAGTACTTC
CASSYGQGASYEQYF
>TRBV4-3|TRBJ1-4|many|-
TGCGCCAGCAGCCAAGAGCCCCGGGGTGAAAAACTGTTTTTT
CASSQEPRGEKLFF
>TRBV7-9|TRBJ2-1|many|TRBD1
TGTGCCAGCAGATTAACCGGGACAGGGGGCCGGAATGAGCAGTTCTTC
CASRLTGTGGRNEQFF
>TRBV5-1|TRBJ2-6|many|-
TGCGCCAGCAGCTTGGGAAATTGGGGAGCTGACGTCCTGACTTTC
CASSLGNWGADVLTF
>TRBV19|TRBJ2-5|many|-
TGTGCCAGTAGTCCCTCCGGGCCACCTAAAGAGACCCAGTACTTC
CASSPSGPPKETQYF
>TRBV6-2/TRBV6-3|TRBJ2-7|many|-
TGTGCCAGCAGTCTGACAAACTACGAGCAGTACTTC
CASSLTNYEQYF
>TRBV5-1|TRBJ2-7|-|TRBD2
TGCGCCAGCAGCTTGGAGGAGGGAGGGGTCTACGAGCAGTACTTC
CASSLEEGGVYEQYF
>TRBV6-5|TRBJ2-4|many|-
TGTGCCAGCAGTTACGGGACAGCCAAAAACATTCAGTACTTC
CASSYGTAKNIQYF
>TRBV10-3|TRBJ2-1|many|TRBD2
TGTGCCATCAGGAAGGGGACTAGCGGAGGTTACAATGAGCAGTTCTTC
CAIRKGTSGGYNEQFF
>TRBV7-8|TRBJ2-2|many|TRBD2
TGTGCCAGCTCTATAATGAGCGGGGTGTGGAGAACCGGGGAGCTGTTTTTT
CASSIMSGVWRTGELFF
>TRBV29-1|TRBJ1-1|many|-
TGCAGCGTTCCGGGGAACACTGAAGCTTTCTTT
CSVPGNTEAFF
>TRBV5-1|TRBJ2-5|many|-
TGCGCCAGCAGCTTTGGCTCCTCGAGGAGAGAGACCCAGTACTTC
CASSFGSSRRETQYF
>TRBV20-1|TRBJ2-2|many|-
TGCAGTGCACGGCAGAACACCGGGGAGCTGTTTTTT
CSARQNTGELFF
>TRBV7-2|TRBJ2-6|many|-
TGTGCCACAAAAGACCCTGGGGCCAACGTCCTGACTTTC
CATKDPGANVLTF
>TRBV27|TRBJ2-2|many|-
TGTGCCAGCAGTTTAGGGCCCCCAGGGTCCCCGAACACCGGGGAGCTGTTTTTT
CASSLGPPGSPNTGELFF
>TRBV11-2|TRBJ2-7|many|TRBD1
TGTGCCAGCAGCTTAGATCAGGAAACTAACAGGGGGCGAAACGAGCAGTACTTC
CASSLDQETNRGRNEQYF
>TRBV19|TRBJ2-7|-|TRBD2
TGTGCCAGCGGACTAGCGGGGTTATCCTACGAGCAGTACTTC
CASGLAGLSYEQYF
>TRBV7-9|TRBJ1-6|many|TRBD1
TGTGCCAGCAGCTTAGGGACAGGGGGCGGACATTCACCCCTCCACTTT
CASSLGTGGGHSPLHF
>TRBV6-5|TRBJ2-5|many|TRBD1
TGTGCCAGCAGTTACTCGCACAGGGGGTACGAGACCCAGTACTTC
CASSYSHRGYETQYF
>TRBV20-1|TRBJ2-5|many|TRBD2
TGCAGTGGCGACCCGGGACTCGGGGGGGAGACCCAGTACTTC
CSGDPGLGGETQYF
>TRBV27|TRBJ2-3|many|TRBD2
TGTGCCAGCAGTTTCCAACTAGCGGGGCCAGATACGCAGTATTTT
CASSFQLAGPDTQYF
>TRBV7-8|TRBJ1-5|-|-
TGTGCCAGCAGCAACCGCGCAGGGGCCGGCAATCAGCCCCAGCATTTT
CASSNRAGAGNQPQHF
>TRBV7-9|TRBJ2-5|many|-
TGTGCCAGCAGCCTCGGCAAAGAGACCCAGTACTTC
CASSLGKETQYF
>TRBV5-1|TRBJ2-7|many|-
TGCGCCAGCAGCTGGGGGGACCCAAGGAGCTCCTACGAGCAGTACTTC
CASSWGDPRSSYEQYF
>TRBV5-5|TRBJ2-5|many|-
TGTGCCAGCAGCTTGTTGACCCAAGAGACCCAGTACTTC
CASSLLTQETQYF
>TRBV5-1|TRBJ2-1|many|-
TGCGCCAGCAGCCGGGACGGCGAGAATGAGCAGTTCTTC
CASSRDGENEQFF
>TRBV15|TRBJ2-3|many|-
TGTGCCACCAGCAGCCGCTCTAGCCTTAACACAGATACGCAGTATTTT
CATSSRSSLNTDTQYF
>TRBV12-3/TRBV12-4|TRBJ2-1|many|-
TGTGCCAGCAGTAGAAATGAGCAGTTCTTC
CASSRNEQFF
>TRBV24-1|TRBJ2-2|many|-
TGTGCCACCAGTGATATGAGTAGCGGTCACACCGGGGAGCTGTTTTTT
CATSDMSSGHTGELFF
>TRBV4-3|TRBJ2-1|many|-
TGCGCCAGCAGCCAAGATAGGGTGGCTAGCTACAATGAGCAGTTCTTC
CASSQDRVASYNEQFF
>TRBV7-6|TRBJ2-3|many|TRBD2
TGTGCCAGCAGCTCCGTAGCGGGACTTCGCACAGATACGCAGTATTTT
CASSSVAGLRTDTQYF
>TRBV28|TRBJ2-7|many|-
TGTGCCAGCCCCAGGGGAGAGCAGTACTTC
CASPRGEQYF
>TRBV29-1|TRBJ2-3|many|-
TGCAGCGTTGCGAGATGGGACAAGAGCACAGATACGCAGTATTTT
CSVARWDKSTDTQYF
>TRBV10-3|TRBJ1-5|many|-
TGTGCCATCAGGGAACAGGGCAATCAGCCCCAGCATTTT
CAIREQGNQPQHF